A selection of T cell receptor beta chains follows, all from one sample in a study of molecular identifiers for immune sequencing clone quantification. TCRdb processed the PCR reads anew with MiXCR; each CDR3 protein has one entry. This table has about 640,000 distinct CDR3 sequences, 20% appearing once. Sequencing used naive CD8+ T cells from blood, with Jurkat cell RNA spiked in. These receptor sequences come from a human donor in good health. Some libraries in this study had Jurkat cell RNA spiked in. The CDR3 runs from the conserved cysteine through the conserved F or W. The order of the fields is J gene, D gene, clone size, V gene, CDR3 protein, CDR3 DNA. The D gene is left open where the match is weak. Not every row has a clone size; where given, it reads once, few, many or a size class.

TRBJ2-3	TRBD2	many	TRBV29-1	CSVDWREVKVTDTQYF	TGCAGCGTTGATTGGCGGGAGGTAAAGGTCACAGATACGCAGTATTTT
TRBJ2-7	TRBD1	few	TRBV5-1	CASSFGQGPSYEQYF	TGCGCCAGCAGCTTTGGACAGGGTCCCTCCTACGAGCAGTACTTC
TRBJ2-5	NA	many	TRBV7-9	CASSFQGRAETQYF	TGTGCCAGCAGCTTCCAGGGGCGCGCGGAGACCCAGTACTTC
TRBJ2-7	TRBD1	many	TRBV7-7	CASSFFGTDSPYEQYF	TGTGCCAGCAGCTTTTTCGGGACAGATTCCCCCTACGAGCAGTACTTC
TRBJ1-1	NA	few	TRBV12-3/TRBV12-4	CASSFMGGTEASF	TGTGCCAGCAGCTTTATGGGGGGTACTGAGGCTTCCTTT
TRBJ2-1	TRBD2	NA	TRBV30	CAWSSGSNNEQFF	TGTGCCTGGAGTAGCGGGAGCAACAATGAGCAGTTCTTC
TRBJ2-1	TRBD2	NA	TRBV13	CASSSGGGSEQFF	TGTGCCAGCAGCTCTGGGGGGGGGAGTGAGCAGTTCTTC
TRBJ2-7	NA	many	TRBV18	CASSPPGLAYEQYF	TGTGCCAGCTCACCTCCGGGTCTCGCCTACGAGCAGTACTTC
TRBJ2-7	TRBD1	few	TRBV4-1	CASSQVIFSGTGVQEQYF	TGCGCCAGCAGCCAAGTTATATTTTCGGGGACAGGGGTACAGGAGCAGTACTTC
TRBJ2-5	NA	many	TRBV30	CAWSVLGFKETQYF	TGTGCCTGGAGTGTACTGGGGTTCAAAGAGACCCAGTACTTC
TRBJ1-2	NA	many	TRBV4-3	CASSQDRLPNYGYTF	TGCGCCAGCAGCCAAGATCGGCTTCCTAACTATGGCTACACCTTC
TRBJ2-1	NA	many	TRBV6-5	CASSYSGLREQFF	TGTGCCAGCAGTTACTCGGGGCTAAGGGAGCAGTTCTTC
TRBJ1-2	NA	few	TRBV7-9	CASSLDPGLAVYGYTF	TGTGCCAGCAGCCTGGACCCAGGGCTGGCTGTCTATGGCTACACCTTC
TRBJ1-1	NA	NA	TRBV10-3	CAISDTAIEAFF	TGTGCCATCAGTGACACTGCTATTGAAGCTTTCTTT
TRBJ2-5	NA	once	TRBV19	CASSPMAGARRETRYF	TGTGCCAGTAGTCCTATGGCGGGGGCCCGTAGGGAGACCCGGTACTTC